This entry describes one T cell receptor beta chain. Using immunoSEQ multiplex PCR, the repertoire was profiled, and TCRdb retains in-frame clones only, with some absent. In the table there are some 50,000 clones, 60% to 85% of which are singletons. These data belong to a study of blood T cell repertoires in COVID-19. Per the germline V gene, CDR1 is SEHNR and CDR2 is FQNEAQ (reference sequence). This CDR3 contains 15 residues. The V gene end was trimmed by 2 bases and the J gene end by 6 bases; junction bases not matched to a gene: 6. The sample taken for sequencing was peripheral blood. The gene calls are TRBV7-9 and TRBJ1-2, with 10 bases identical to TRBD1. This clonotype was obtained from a human donor in a cohort sampled during active COVID-19. This chain's CDR3 is CASSLRDRGDDGYTF. As DNA, the CDR3 is TGTGCCAGCAGCTTACGGGACAGGGGCGACGATGGCTACACCTTC.